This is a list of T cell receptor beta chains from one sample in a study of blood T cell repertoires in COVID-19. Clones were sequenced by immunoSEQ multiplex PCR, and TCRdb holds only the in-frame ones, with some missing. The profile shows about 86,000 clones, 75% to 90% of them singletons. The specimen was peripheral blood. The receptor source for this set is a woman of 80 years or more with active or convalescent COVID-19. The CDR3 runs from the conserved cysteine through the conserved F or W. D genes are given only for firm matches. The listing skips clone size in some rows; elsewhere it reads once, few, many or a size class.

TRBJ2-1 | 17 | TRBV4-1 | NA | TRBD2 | CASSQEAQGLVNNEQFF | TGCGCCAGCAGCCAAGAGGCTCAGGGACTAGTCAACAATGAGCAGTTCTTC
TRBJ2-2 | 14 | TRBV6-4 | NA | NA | CASSPRPGTGELFF | TGTGCCAGCAGTCCCCGGCCAGGGACCGGGGAGCTGTTTTTT
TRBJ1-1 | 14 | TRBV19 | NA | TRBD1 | CASSRTPQGEHAFF | TGTGCCAGTAGTAGAACCCCGCAGGGGGAGCATGCTTTCTTT
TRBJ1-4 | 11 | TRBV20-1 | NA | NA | CSVRANEKLFF | TGCAGTGTCAGGGCCAATGAAAAACTGTTTTTT
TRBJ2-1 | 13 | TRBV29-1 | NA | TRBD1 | CSGVIRQGGEQFF | TGCAGCGGCGTAATCAGACAGGGTGGTGAGCAGTTCTTC
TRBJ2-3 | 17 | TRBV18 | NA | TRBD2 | CASSPLGLAGHQDTQYF | TGTGCCAGCTCACCACTGGGACTAGCGGGACATCAAGATACGCAGTATTTT
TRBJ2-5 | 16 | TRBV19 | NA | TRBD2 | CASSPGTSWYQETQYF | TGTGCCAGTAGTCCTGGGACTAGCTGGTACCAAGAGACCCAGTACTTC
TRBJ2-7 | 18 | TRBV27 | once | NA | CASSLLSVRGGPSYEQYF | TGTGCCAGCAGTTTATTATCAGTTCGAGGCGGGCCTTCCTACGAGCAGTACTTC
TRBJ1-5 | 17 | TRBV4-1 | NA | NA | CASSQGYLGFSNQPQHF | TGCGCCAGCAGCCAAGGTTACCTCGGTTTTTCCAATCAGCCCCAGCATTTT
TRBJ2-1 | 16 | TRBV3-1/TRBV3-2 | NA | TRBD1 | CASSQGPGTGGGEQFF | TGTGCCAGCAGCCAAGGACCCGGGACAGGGGGCGGAGAGCAGTTCTTC
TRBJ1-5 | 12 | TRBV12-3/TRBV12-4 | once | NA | CASRRDIQPQHF | TGTGCCAGCAGACGGGACATCCAGCCCCAGCATTTT
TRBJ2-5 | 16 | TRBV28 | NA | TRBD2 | CASSFSGGSGEETQYF | TGTGCCAGTAGTTTTTCTGGCGGGAGCGGAGAAGAGACCCAGTACTTC
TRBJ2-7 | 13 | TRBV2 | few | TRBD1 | CASSGQGYYEQYF | TGTGCCAGCAGTGGACAGGGGTATTACGAGCAGTACTTC
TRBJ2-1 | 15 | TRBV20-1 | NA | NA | CSASSGTWSYNEQFF | TGCAGTGCTAGTTCAGGGACTTGGTCCTACAATGAGCAGTTCTTC
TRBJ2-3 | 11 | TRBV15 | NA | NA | CAISTRGTQYF | TGTGCCATCAGCACTAGGGGTACGCAGTATTTT
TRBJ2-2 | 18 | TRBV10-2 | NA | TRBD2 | CASSESGVAGPNTGELFF | TGCGCCAGCAGTGAGTCGGGGGTAGCGGGCCCGAACACCGGGGAGCTGTTTTTT
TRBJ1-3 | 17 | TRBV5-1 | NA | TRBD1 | CASSLDQGAVAGNTIYF | TGCGCCAGCAGCTTGGACCAGGGGGCCGTAGCTGGAAACACCATATATTTT
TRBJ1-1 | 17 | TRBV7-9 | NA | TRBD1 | CASIIPPGDRGDTEAFF | TGTGCCAGCATTATCCCCCCCGGGGACAGGGGGGACACTGAAGCTTTCTTT
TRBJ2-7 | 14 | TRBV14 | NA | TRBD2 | CASSPREGLYEQYF | TGTGCCAGCAGCCCCCGGGAGGGCCTCTACGAGCAGTACTTC
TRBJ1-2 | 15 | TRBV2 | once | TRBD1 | CASSARDRGSRGYTF | TGTGCCAGCAGTGCCCGGGACAGGGGTTCGAGGGGCTACACCTTC
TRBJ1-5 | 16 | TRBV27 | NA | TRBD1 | CASTSAWTGRNQPQHF | TGTGCCAGCACCTCCGCCTGGACAGGCCGCAATCAGCCCCAGCATTTT
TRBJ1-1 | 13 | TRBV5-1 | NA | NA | CASSLGPNTEAFF | TGCGCCAGCAGCTTGGGGCCCAACACTGAAGCTTTCTTT
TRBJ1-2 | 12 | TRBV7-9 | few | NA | CASSSRQAGYTF | TGTGCCAGCAGCTCCCGACAGGCAGGCTACACCTTC
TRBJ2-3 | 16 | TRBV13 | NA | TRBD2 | CASSPWRGDLTDTQYF | TGTGCCAGCAGCCCCTGGCGGGGGGATCTCACAGATACGCAGTATTTT
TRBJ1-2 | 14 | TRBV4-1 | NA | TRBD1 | CASSPRDRGYGYTF | TGCGCCAGCAGCCCACGGGACAGGGGGTATGGCTACACCTTC
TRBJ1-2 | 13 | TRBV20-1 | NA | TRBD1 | CSASGTGKRGYTF | TGCAGTGCTAGTGGGACAGGGAAGAGAGGCTACACCTTC
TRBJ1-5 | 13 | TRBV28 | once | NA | CASRGGANQPQHF | TGTGCCAGCCGAGGTGGGGCCAATCAGCCCCAGCATTTT